The table lists the clone carrying this TCR beta chain with a few counts. The target antigen is unknown. TCR beta CDR3 amplification used RNA transcripts. The first round was an RT-PCR with HTBI primers, and the second round was a multiplex PCR. TCRdb re-called the multiplex PCR reads through MiXCR, storing one row per CDR3 protein. The sample contains 650,000 to 800,000 distinct CDR3 sequences, over 40% of which appear only once. This entry is derived from a study of Graves' ophthalmopathy and Graves' hyperthyroidism. Regarding the study as a whole: Most expanded clonotypes in thyroid above 0.001 frequency also showed up in blood. Ophthalmopathy progression prediction by the model yielded a sensitivity of approximately 70% and a specificity of less than 75%.

The CDR3 runs to 16 residues. V trimming: 6 bases; J trimming: 5 bases; junction bases outside the gene matches: 7. Germline V gene sequence: CDR1 SGHVS, CDR2 FNYEAQ. Sequences were obtained from peripheral blood. The TCR sequence derives from an adult man with Graves' ophthalmopathy. The rearrangement joins TRBV7-6 to TRBJ2-2; 12 bases align to TRBD1. CDR3 sequence (DNA): TGTGCCAGCAGGCCGCCGGGACAGGGGGCGACCGGGGAGCTGTTTTTT. It codes for CASRPPGQGATGELFF.